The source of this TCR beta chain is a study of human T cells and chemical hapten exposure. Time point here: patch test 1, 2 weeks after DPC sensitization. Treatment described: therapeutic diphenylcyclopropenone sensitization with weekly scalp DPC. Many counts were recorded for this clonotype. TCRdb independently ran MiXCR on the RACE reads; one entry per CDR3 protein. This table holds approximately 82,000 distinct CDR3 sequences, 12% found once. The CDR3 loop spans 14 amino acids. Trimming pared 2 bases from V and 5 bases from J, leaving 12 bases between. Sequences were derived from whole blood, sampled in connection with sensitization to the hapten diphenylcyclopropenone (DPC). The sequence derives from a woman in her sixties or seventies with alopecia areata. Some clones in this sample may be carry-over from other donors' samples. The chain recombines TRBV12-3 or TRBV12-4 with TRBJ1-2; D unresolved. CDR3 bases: TGTGCCAGCAGTTTACTAGCAGAGTCTTATGGCTACACCTTC. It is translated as CASSLLAESYGYTF.